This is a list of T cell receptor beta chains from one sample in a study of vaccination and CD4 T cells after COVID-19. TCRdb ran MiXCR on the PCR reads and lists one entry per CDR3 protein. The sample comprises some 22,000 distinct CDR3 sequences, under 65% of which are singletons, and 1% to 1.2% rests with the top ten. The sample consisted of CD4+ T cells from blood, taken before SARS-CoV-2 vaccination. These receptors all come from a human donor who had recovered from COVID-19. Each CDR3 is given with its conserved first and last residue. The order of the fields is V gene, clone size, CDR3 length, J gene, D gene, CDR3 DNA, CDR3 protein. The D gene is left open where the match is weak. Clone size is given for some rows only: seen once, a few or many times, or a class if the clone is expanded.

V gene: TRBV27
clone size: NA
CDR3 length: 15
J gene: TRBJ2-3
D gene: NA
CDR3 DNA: TGTGCCAGCAGTGTCCGGGACAAGAGCACAGATACGCAGTATTTT
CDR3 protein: CASSVRDKSTDTQYF

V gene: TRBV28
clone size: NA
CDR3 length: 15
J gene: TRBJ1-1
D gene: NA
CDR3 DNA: TGTGCCAGCAGTCCTTTGGTGGCTCCCGACACTGAAGCTTTCTTT
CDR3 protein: CASSPLVAPDTEAFF

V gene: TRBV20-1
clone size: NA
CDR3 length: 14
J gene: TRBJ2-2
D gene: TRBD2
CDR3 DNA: TGCAGTGCTGCTAGCGGTTCAAACACCGGGGAGCTGTTTTTT
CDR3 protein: CSAASGSNTGELFF

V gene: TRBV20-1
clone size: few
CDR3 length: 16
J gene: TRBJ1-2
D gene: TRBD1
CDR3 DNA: TGCAGTGCTAGGCGGACTGGGACAGGAGGCCACTATGGCTACACCTTC
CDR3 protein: CSARRTGTGGHYGYTF

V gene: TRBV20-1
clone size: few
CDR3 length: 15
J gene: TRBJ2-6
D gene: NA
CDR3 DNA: TGCAGTGCTAAACGGTTAGACTCTGGGGCCAACGTCCTGACTTTC
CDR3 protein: CSAKRLDSGANVLTF

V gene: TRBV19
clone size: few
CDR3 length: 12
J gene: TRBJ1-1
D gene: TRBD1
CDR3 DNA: TGTGCCAGTAAGGGACAGTACACTGAAGCTTTCTTT
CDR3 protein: CASKGQYTEAFF

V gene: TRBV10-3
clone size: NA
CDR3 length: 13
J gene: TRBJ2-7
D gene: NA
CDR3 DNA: TGTGCCACCCAGTTGAGGGAGATGAGGGAGCAGTACTTC
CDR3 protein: CATQLREMREQYF

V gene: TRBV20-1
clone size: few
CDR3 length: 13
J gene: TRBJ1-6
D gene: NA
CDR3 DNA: TGCAGTGCTATATCAGGGAGTGATTCACCCCTCCACTTT
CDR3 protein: CSAISGSDSPLHF

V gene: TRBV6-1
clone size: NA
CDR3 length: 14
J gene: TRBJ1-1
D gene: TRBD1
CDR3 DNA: TGTGCCAGCAGAGGGGCAGGGGGTTGGGATTCAGCTTTCTTT
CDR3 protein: CASRGAGGWDSAFF

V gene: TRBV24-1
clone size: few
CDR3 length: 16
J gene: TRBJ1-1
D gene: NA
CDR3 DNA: TGTGCCACCAGTCCCCAGGGCCAGTCGCAGAACACTGAAGCTTTCTTT
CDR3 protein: CATSPQGQSQNTEAFF

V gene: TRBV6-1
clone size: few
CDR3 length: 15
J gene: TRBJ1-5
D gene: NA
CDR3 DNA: TGTGCCAGCAGTGAACCCCGTTATAGCAATCAGCCCCAGCATTTT
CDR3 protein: CASSEPRYSNQPQHF

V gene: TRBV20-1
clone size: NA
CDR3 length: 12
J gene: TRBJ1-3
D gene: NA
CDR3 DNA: TGCAGTGCTCTAGAGATTGGAAACACCATATATTTT
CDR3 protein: CSALEIGNTIYF

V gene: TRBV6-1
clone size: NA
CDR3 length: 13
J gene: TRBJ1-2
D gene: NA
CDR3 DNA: TGTGCCAGCAGGCCTGGACAGAGAGTTGGCTACACCTTC
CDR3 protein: CASRPGQRVGYTF

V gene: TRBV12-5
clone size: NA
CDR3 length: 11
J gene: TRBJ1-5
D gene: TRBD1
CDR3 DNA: TGTGCTATTACAGGGGATCAGCCCCAGCATTTT
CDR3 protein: CAITGDQPQHF

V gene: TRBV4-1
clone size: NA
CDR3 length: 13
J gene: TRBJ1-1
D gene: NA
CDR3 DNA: TGCGCCAGCAGCCAGGAGGGACAAACGACGGCTTTCTTT
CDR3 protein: CASSQEGQTTAFF

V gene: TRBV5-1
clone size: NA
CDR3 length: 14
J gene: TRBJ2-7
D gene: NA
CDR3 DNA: TGCGCCAGCAGCTTGGAAGGGACCATCGACGAGCAGTACTTC
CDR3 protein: CASSLEGTIDEQYF

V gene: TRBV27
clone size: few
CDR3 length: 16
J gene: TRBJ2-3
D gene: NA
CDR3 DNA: TGTGCCAGCACCGCTTTGGGCGGGGCTAGCACAGATACGCAGTATTTT
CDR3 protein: CASTALGGASTDTQYF

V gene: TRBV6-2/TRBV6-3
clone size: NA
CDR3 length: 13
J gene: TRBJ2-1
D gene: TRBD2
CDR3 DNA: TGTGCCAGCAGTTACTCCCTAGCGGGGATACCGTTCTTC
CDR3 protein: CASSYSLAGIPFF

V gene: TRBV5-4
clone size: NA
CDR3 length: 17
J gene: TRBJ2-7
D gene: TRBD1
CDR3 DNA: TGTGCCAGCAGCTTGGGCTTTGACAGGGGCCGGGCCTACGAGCAGTACTTC
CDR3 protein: CASSLGFDRGRAYEQYF

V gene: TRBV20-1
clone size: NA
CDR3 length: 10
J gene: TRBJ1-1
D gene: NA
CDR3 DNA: TGCAGTGGGCTGGGCCCTGAAGCTTTCTTT
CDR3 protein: CSGLGPEAFF

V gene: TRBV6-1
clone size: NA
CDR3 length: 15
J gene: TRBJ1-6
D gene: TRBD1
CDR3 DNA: TGTGCCAGCAGTCCGGACAGGGGATGGGGTTCACCCCTCCACTTT
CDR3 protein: CASSPDRGWGSPLHF

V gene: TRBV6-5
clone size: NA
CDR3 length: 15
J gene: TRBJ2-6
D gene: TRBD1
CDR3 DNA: TGTGCCAGCAGTTCAGGGGGTTCTGGGGCCAACGTCCTGACTTTC
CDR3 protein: CASSSGGSGANVLTF

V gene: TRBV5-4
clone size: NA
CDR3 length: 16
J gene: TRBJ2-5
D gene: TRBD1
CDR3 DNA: TGTGCCAGCAGCTCTCCGGGACAGGGAGGGGGAGAGACCCAGTACTTC
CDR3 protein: CASSSPGQGGGETQYF

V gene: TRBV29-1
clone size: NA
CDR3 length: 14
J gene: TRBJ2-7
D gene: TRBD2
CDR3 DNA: TGCAGCGTTGAAGAGGCTAGCGGATCCTACGAGCAGTACTTC
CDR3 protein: CSVEEASGSYEQYF

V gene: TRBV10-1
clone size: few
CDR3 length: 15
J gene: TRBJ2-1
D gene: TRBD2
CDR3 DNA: TGCGCCAGCAGTGATAGTAGCGGGGCCTGGAATGAGCAGTTCTTC
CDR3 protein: CASSDSSGAWNEQFF

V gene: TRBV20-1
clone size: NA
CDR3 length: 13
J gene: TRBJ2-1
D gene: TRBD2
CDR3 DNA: TGCAGTGCTAAGAGCGGGGCCTACAATGAGCAGTTCTTC
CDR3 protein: CSAKSGAYNEQFF

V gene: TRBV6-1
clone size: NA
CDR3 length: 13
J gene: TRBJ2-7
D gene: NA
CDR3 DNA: TGTGCCAGCAGAGGAGCCGCCTCCTACGAGCAGTACTTC
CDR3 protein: CASRGAASYEQYF

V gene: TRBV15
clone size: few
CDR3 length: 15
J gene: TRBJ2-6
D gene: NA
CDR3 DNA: TGTGCCACCACGGTTGGCGGTTCTGGGGCCAACGTCCTGACTTTC
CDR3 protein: CATTVGGSGANVLTF

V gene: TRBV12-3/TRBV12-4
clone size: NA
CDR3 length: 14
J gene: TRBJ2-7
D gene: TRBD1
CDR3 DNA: TGTGCCAGCAGATTCGCCGGGACAGGAAACGAGCAGTACTTC
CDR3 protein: CASRFAGTGNEQYF

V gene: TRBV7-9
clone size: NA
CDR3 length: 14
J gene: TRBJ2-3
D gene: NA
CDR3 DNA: TGTGCCAGCACCATCCAGGACAGCACAGATACGCAGTATTTT
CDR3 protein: CASTIQDSTDTQYF

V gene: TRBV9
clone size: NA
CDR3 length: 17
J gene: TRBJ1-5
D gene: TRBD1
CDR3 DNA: TGTGCCAGCAGCGTAGCTTTAGGGCAGGGGGACCATCAGCCCCAGCATTTT
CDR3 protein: CASSVALGQGDHQPQHF

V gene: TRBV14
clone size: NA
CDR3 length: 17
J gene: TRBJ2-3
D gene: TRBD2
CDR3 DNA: TGTGCCAGCAGCCTAGAGACCCCTTTCGGGAGGGAGGATACGCAGTATTTT
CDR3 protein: CASSLETPFGREDTQYF

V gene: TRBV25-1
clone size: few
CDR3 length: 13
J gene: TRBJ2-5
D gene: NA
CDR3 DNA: TGTGCCAGCACCGGGACCAACCAAGAGACCCAGTACTTC
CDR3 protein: CASTGTNQETQYF

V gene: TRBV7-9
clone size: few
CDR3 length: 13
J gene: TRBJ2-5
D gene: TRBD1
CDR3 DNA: TGTGCCAGCAGCCCGACAGGGCGAGAGACCCAGTACTTC
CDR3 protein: CASSPTGRETQYF

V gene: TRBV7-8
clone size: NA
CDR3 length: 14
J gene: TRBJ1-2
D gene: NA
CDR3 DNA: TGTGCCAGCAGCTTACGCTACGGAAACTATGGCTACACCTTC
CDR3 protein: CASSLRYGNYGYTF

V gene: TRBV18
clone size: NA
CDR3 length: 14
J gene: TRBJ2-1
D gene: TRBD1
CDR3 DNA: TGTGCCAGTAAACTACAGGGGGTCCACAATGAGCAGTTCTTC
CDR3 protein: CASKLQGVHNEQFF

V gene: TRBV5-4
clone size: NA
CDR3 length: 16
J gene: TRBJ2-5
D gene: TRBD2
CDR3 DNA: TGTGCCAGCAGCTCCCTGACTAGCGGAGACCAAGAGACCCAGTACTTC
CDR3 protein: CASSSLTSGDQETQYF

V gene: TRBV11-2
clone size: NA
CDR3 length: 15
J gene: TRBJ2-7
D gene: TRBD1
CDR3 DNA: TGTGCCAGCAGCTTAGTCGCCGGGACAGTCTACGAGCAGTACTTC
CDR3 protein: CASSLVAGTVYEQYF

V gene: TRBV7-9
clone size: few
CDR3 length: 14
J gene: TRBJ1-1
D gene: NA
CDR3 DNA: TGTGCCAGCAGCTTAGAGGGACTGGCCACTGAAGCTTTCTTT
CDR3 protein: CASSLEGLATEAFF

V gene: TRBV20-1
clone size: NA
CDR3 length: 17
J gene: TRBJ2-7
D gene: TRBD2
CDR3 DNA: TGCAGTGCTAGGAGCGCTAGCGGGAGGTATGAAGCGTCTCAGCAGTACTTC
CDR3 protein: CSARSASGRYEASQQYF

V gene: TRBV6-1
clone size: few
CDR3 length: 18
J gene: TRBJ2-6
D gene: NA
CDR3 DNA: TGTGCCAGCAGTGAAGCGCTGGCCCCAGCCTCTGGGGCCAACGTCCTGACTTTC
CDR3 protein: CASSEALAPASGANVLTF

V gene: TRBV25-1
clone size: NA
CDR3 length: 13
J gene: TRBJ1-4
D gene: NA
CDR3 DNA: TGTGCCAGCATGGGGGGGACTAATGAAAAACTGTTTTTT
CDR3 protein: CASMGGTNEKLFF

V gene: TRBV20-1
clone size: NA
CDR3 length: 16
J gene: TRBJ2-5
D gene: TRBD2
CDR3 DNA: TGCAGTGCTCCGAGGGCTAGCGGGAAACTACAAGAGACCCAGTACTTC
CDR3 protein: CSAPRASGKLQETQYF

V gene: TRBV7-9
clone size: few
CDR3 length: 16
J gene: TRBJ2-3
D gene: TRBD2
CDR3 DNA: TGTGCCAGCAGCTCGACCTTTGCAGCGGGAGCAGATACGCAGTATTTT
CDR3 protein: CASSSTFAAGADTQYF

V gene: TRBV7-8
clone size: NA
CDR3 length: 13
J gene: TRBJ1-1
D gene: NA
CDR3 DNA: TGTGCCAGCAGCGGAGGCCGGGGGACTGAAGCTTTCTTT
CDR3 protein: CASSGGRGTEAFF

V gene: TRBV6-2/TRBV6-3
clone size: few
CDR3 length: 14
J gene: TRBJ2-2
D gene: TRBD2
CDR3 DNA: TGTGCCAGCAGGGGACTAGCGGTAACCGGGGAGCTGTTTTTT
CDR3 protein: CASRGLAVTGELFF

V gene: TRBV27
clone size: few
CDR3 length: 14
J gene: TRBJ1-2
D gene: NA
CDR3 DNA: TGTGCCAGCAGACAATGGGCAGGGAACTATGGCTACACCTTC
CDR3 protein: CASRQWAGNYGYTF

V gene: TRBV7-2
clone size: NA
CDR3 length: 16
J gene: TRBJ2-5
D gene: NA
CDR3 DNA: TGTGCCAGCAGCTTAGGAGGGTCGGGAAACCAAGAGACCCAGTACTTC
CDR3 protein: CASSLGGSGNQETQYF

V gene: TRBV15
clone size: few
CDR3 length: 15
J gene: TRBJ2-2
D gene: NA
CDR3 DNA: TGTGCCACCAGCAGAGATGACAAGTTCACCGGGGAGCTGTTTTTT
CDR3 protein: CATSRDDKFTGELFF

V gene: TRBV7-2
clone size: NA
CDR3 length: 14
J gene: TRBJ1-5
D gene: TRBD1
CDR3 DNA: TGTGCCAGCAGCTTAACCGGGACAGACCTCCTTCGGCATTTT
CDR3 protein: CASSLTGTDLLRHF

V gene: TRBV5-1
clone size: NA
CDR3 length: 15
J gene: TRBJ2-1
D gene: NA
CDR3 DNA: TGCGCCACCCGGCAGGGGACTGGCTCCTACAATGAGCAGTTCTTC
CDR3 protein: CATRQGTGSYNEQFF

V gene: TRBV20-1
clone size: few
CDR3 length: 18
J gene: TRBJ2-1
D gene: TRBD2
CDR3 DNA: TGCAGTGCTCCTACTAGCGGGGGCGCAGTGATCGGTAACAATGAGCAGTTCTTC
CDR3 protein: CSAPTSGGAVIGNNEQFF

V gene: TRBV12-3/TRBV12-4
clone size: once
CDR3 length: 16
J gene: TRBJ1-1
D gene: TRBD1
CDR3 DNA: TGTGCCAGCACCTACAGGGGGCTTTTTCGGCACACTGAAGCTTTCTTT
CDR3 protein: CASTYRGLFRHTEAFF

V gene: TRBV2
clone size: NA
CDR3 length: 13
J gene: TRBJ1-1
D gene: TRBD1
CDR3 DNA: TGTGCCAGCAGACAGGGGGGTTACACTGAAGCTTTCTTT
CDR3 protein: CASRQGGYTEAFF

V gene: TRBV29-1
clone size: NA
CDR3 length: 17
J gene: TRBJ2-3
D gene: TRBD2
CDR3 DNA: TGCAGCGTTAGCGCTAGCGGGAGGTTCTCTAGCACAGATACGCAGTATTTT
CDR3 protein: CSVSASGRFSSTDTQYF

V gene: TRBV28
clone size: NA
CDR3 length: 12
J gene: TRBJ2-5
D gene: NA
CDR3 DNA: TGTGCCAGCAGTTTATCTCAAGAGACCCAGTACTTC
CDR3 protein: CASSLSQETQYF

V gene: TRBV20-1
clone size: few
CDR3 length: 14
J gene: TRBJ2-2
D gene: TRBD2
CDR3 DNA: TGCAGTGCTAGATGGGACTATCGCACCGGGGAGCTGTTTTTT
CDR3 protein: CSARWDYRTGELFF

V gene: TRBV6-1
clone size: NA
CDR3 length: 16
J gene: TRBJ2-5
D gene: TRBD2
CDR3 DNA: TGTGCCAGCAGTCTAGCGGGGAGGACTAATCAAGAGACCCAGTACTTC
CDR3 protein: CASSLAGRTNQETQYF

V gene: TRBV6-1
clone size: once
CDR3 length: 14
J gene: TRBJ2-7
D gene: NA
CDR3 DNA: TGTGCCAGCAGTGAAAGGATGATTTCCTACGAGCAGTACTTC
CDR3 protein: CASSERMISYEQYF